The 4 T cell receptor beta chains below all came from one sample that was sequenced in a study of T cells after yellow fever vaccination. TCRdb re-analysed the 5' RACE reads in MiXCR, keeping a single row per CDR3 protein. This table holds about 260,000 distinct CDR3 sequences, about 5.2% found once. Sequenced here: CD4+ T cells sorted from PBMCs, sampled on the day of the yellow fever booster vaccination. These receptors were collected from a man younger than 30 who received the YFV17D yellow fever vaccine.

This clonotype was seen ten or more times. The CDR3 region is CASSFSGGQETQYF. The CDR3 DNA follows: TGTGCCAGCAGTTTCAGCGGGGGGCAAGAGACCCAGTACTTC. The rearrangement joins TRBV12-3 or TRBV12-4 to TRBJ2-5, with 9 bases matching TRBD2. The length of the CDR3 is 14 residues. The junction had 1 base not matched to a gene; V was cut back by 3 bases and J by 2 bases.

This clonotype was counted ten times or more. CDR3 in DNA: TGTGCCATCAGTGAGGGACAGGGAAGGCCACCCCTCCACTTT. Translated: CAISEGQGRPPLHF. The chain combines TRBV10-3 with TRBJ1-6; 8 bases fit TRBD1. The trim removed 2 bases at V and 11 bases at J, leaving 5 bases unmatched. Germline values: CDR1 ENHRY, CDR2 SYGVKD. The CDR3 sequence is 14 residues long.

This clonotype appeared a few times. J is TRBJ1-2 and V is TRBV2; D call uncertain. The CDR3 is made up of 14 amino acids. Trimming cost V 8 bases and J 4 bases, with 17 bases left between them. Germline V gives CDR1 SNHLY, CDR2 FYNNEI. This CDR3 is CASGPGSLPYGYTF. In DNA, the CDR3 is TGTGCCAGCGGGCCGGGGAGTCTCCCCTATGGCTACACCTTC.

The genes are TRBV20-1 and TRBJ2-1; the match to TRBD2 covers 7 bases. Germline lookup yields CDR1 DFQATT and CDR2 SNEGSKA (reference sequence). CDR3 length: 14 residues. The CDR3, as DNA: TGCAGCGCAAAACCCCCTAGCGGCCTCAATGAGCAGTTCTTC. The encoded protein is CSAKPPSGLNEQFF.